What follows describes a single T cell receptor (beta chain). J gave up 2 bases and V 1 base, and 7 bases lay outside the gene matches. CDR3 length: 17 residues. Germline V gives CDR1 SEHNR, CDR2 FQNEAQ (reference sequence). This entry belongs to a study of neoadjuvant anti-PD-1 for oral cavity cancer. Clones were sequenced by immunoSEQ multiplex PCR, and TCRdb holds only the in-frame ones, with some missing. The sample contains over 13,000 clones, about 73% of which appear only once. The TCR sequence derives from a person aged 35-80 years with oral cavity squamous cell carcinoma. The V gene is TRBV7-9, the J gene TRBJ1-2; 10 nucleotides line up with TRBD1. This specimen was PBMCs, taken before nivolumab (anti-PD-1) treatment. The CDR3 DNA reads as TGTGCCAGCAGCTTAGGGACAGGGGGTGGCCACAACTATGGCTACACCTTC. As protein: CASSLGTGGGHNYGYTF.